A selection of T cell receptor beta chains follows, all from one sample in a study of radiotherapy plus CTLA-4 blockade in lung cancer. Data came from immunoSEQ multiplex PCR; TCRdb stores just in-frame clones and leaves some out. The sample gives about 48,000 clones, 75% to 90% of which show up once; less than 20% is in the top ten. The source material was peripheral blood, sampled from a patient treated with radiotherapy plus ipilimumab. Receptors were obtained from a human donor with non-small cell lung cancer that progressed on radiotherapy plus ipilimumab. Some clones in this sample may be carry-over from other donors' samples. The CDR3 runs from the conserved cysteine through the conserved F or W. Fields, in order: J gene, D gene, V gene, clone size, CDR3 length, CDR3 protein, CDR3 DNA. A D gene is named only where the DNA matches it firmly. Rows give clone size only sometimes, using once, few, many, or a class for an expanded clone.

j_gene: TRBJ2-1
d_gene: TRBD2
v_gene: TRBV9
abundance: few
len: 16
CDR3aa: CASSETSGRAGNEQFF
CDR3nt: TGTGCCAGCAGCGAGACTAGCGGGAGGGCCGGGAATGAGCAGTTCTTC

j_gene: TRBJ1-5
d_gene: NA
v_gene: TRBV9
abundance: NA
len: 13
CDR3aa: CASSRGGDQPQHF
CDR3nt: TGTGCCAGCTCCAGGGGTGGGGATCAGCCCCAGCATTTT

j_gene: TRBJ1-4
d_gene: NA
v_gene: TRBV5-1
abundance: NA
len: 15
CDR3aa: CASSWAGAGVEKLFF
CDR3nt: TGCGCCAGCAGCTGGGCAGGGGCAGGGGTCGAAAAACTGTTTTTT

j_gene: TRBJ2-7
d_gene: NA
v_gene: TRBV7-9
abundance: few
len: 12
CDR3aa: CASSDRPYEQYF
CDR3nt: TGTGCCAGCAGCGACAGGCCCTACGAGCAGTACTTC

j_gene: TRBJ1-1
d_gene: TRBD1
v_gene: TRBV5-6
abundance: NA
len: 15
CDR3aa: CASSLEDRARSEAFF
CDR3nt: TGTGCCAGCAGCTTGGAGGACAGGGCGAGGAGTGAAGCTTTCTTT

j_gene: TRBJ2-7
d_gene: TRBD2
v_gene: TRBV27
abundance: NA
len: 17
CDR3aa: CASSLTPGGGLIYEQYF
CDR3nt: TGTGCCAGCAGTTTAACGCCCGGGGGGGGGCTCATCTACGAGCAGTACTTC

j_gene: TRBJ2-1
d_gene: TRBD2
v_gene: TRBV6-1
abundance: NA
len: 14
CDR3aa: CASLTPLAANEQFF
CDR3nt: TGTGCCAGCCTAACCCCACTAGCGGCCAATGAGCAGTTCTTC

j_gene: TRBJ2-7
d_gene: NA
v_gene: TRBV30
abundance: few
len: 11
CDR3aa: CAWSTGAEQYF
CDR3nt: TGTGCCTGGTCGACAGGCGCTGAGCAGTACTTC

j_gene: TRBJ2-1
d_gene: TRBD2
v_gene: TRBV7-2
abundance: NA
len: 14
CDR3aa: CASSLGRTSNEQFF
CDR3nt: TGTGCCAGCAGCTTAGGGCGGACTAGCAATGAGCAGTTCTTC

j_gene: TRBJ1-6
d_gene: TRBD1
v_gene: TRBV4-1
abundance: medium-sized
len: 17
CDR3aa: CASSQPGTGEHNSPLHF
CDR3nt: TGCGCCAGCAGCCAACCCGGGACAGGGGAACATAATTCACCCCTCCACTTT

j_gene: TRBJ1-5
d_gene: NA
v_gene: TRBV15
abundance: NA
len: 13
CDR3aa: CATSRELNQPQHF
CDR3nt: TGTGCCACCAGCAGAGAACTGAATCAGCCCCAGCATTTT

j_gene: TRBJ1-1
d_gene: NA
v_gene: TRBV21-1
abundance: NA
len: 13
CDR3aa: CASSARGNTEAFF
CDR3nt: TGTGCCAGCAGCGCTAGGGGGAACACTGAAGCTTTCTTT

j_gene: TRBJ2-3
d_gene: TRBD2
v_gene: TRBV2
abundance: NA
len: 16
CDR3aa: CASRSRASGGADTQYF
CDR3nt: TGTGCCAGCAGAAGCCGGGCTAGCGGGGGGGCAGATACGCAGTATTTT

j_gene: TRBJ1-2
d_gene: NA
v_gene: TRBV27
abundance: NA
len: 15
CDR3aa: CASSLRDGTFYGYTF
CDR3nt: TGTGCCAGCAGTTTAAGGGACGGGACTTTCTATGGCTACACCTTC

j_gene: TRBJ2-3
d_gene: NA
v_gene: TRBV19
abundance: NA
len: 14
CDR3aa: CASSISGPTDTQYF
CDR3nt: TGTGCCAGTAGTATTAGTGGTCCGACAGATACGCAGTATTTT

j_gene: TRBJ2-3
d_gene: TRBD2
v_gene: TRBV10-2
abundance: NA
len: 15
CDR3aa: CASTKAGGSTDTQYF
CDR3nt: TGCGCCTCAACCAAGGCGGGGGGTAGCACAGATACGCAGTATTTT

j_gene: TRBJ2-7
d_gene: NA
v_gene: TRBV21-1
abundance: NA
len: 12
CDR3aa: CASSKIISEQYF
CDR3nt: TGTGCCAGCAGCAAAATTATCAGTGAGCAGTACTTC

j_gene: TRBJ1-4
d_gene: NA
v_gene: TRBV11-2
abundance: NA
len: 15
CDR3aa: CASSPPGGGMEKLFF
CDR3nt: TGTGCCAGCAGCCCCCCGGGGGGAGGCATGGAAAAACTGTTTTTT

j_gene: TRBJ1-2
d_gene: NA
v_gene: TRBV4-2
abundance: NA
len: 15
CDR3aa: CASSQDGAGVYGYTF
CDR3nt: TGTGCCAGCAGCCAAGATGGCGCGGGGGTATATGGCTACACCTTC

j_gene: TRBJ2-1
d_gene: TRBD2
v_gene: TRBV27
abundance: NA
len: 16
CDR3aa: CASSLSRLAGYNEQFF
CDR3nt: TGTGCCAGCAGTTTATCGAGACTAGCGGGGTACAATGAGCAGTTCTTC

j_gene: TRBJ1-1
d_gene: TRBD1
v_gene: TRBV12-5
abundance: once
len: 15
CDR3aa: CASGRGQGLRTEAFF
CDR3nt: TGTGCTAGTGGCCGAGGACAGGGCCTCCGCACTGAAGCTTTCTTT

j_gene: TRBJ1-5
d_gene: TRBD1
v_gene: TRBV7-9
abundance: once
len: 14
CDR3aa: CASSPQDRDQPQHF
CDR3nt: TGTGCCAGCAGCCCCCAGGACAGGGATCAGCCCCAGCATTTT

j_gene: TRBJ1-3
d_gene: TRBD1
v_gene: TRBV27
abundance: NA
len: 17
CDR3aa: CASSLSPGQGNGNTIYF
CDR3nt: TGTGCCAGCAGTTTATCGCCGGGACAGGGGAATGGAAACACCATATATTTT

j_gene: TRBJ1-2
d_gene: NA
v_gene: TRBV2
abundance: NA
len: 14
CDR3aa: CASRITRLDYGYTF
CDR3nt: TGTGCCAGCAGAATAACTCGTCTTGACTATGGCTACACCTTC

j_gene: TRBJ1-4
d_gene: NA
v_gene: TRBV9
abundance: NA
len: 14
CDR3aa: CASSVGQGREKLFF
CDR3nt: TGTGCCAGCAGCGTCGGGCAGGGTCGTGAAAAACTGTTTTTT

j_gene: TRBJ1-2
d_gene: NA
v_gene: TRBV4-1
abundance: NA
len: 14
CDR3aa: CASSHPLADYGYTF
CDR3nt: TGCGCCAGCAGCCACCCTCTTGCAGACTATGGCTACACCTTC

j_gene: TRBJ2-7
d_gene: NA
v_gene: TRBV10-1
abundance: NA
len: 13
CDR3aa: CASSRGKAYEQYF
CDR3nt: TGCGCCAGCAGCCGGGGGAAAGCCTACGAGCAGTACTTC

j_gene: TRBJ1-2
d_gene: TRBD1
v_gene: TRBV18
abundance: few
len: 14
CDR3aa: CASSPGQGVSGYTF
CDR3nt: TGTGCCAGCTCACCGGGACAGGGGGTGAGTGGCTACACCTTC

j_gene: TRBJ2-1
d_gene: NA
v_gene: TRBV10-3
abundance: NA
len: 14
CDR3aa: CAISVTISYNEQFF
CDR3nt: TGTGCCATCAGTGTTACTATCTCCTACAATGAGCAGTTCTTC